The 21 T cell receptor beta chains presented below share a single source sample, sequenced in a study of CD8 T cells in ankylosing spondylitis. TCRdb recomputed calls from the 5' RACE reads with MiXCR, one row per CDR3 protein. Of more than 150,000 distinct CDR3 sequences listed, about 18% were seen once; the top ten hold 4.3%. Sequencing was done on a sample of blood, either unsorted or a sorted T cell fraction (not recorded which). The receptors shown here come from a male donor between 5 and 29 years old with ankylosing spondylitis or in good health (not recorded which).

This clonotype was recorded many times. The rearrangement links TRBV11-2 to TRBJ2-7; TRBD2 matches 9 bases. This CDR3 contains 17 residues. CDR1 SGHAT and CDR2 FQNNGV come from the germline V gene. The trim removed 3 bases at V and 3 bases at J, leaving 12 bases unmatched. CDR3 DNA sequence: TGTGCCAGCAGCTTCTCCTCTAGCGGGATGGGCCACTACGAGCAGTACTTC. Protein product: CASSFSSSGMGHYEQYF.

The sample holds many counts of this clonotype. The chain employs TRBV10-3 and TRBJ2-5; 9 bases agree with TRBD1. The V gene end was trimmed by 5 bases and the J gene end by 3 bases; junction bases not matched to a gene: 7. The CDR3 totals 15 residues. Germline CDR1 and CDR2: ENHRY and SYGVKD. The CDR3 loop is CAISRPGQGKETQYF. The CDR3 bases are TGTGCCATCAGTAGACCGGGACAGGGAAAAGAGACCCAGTACTTC.

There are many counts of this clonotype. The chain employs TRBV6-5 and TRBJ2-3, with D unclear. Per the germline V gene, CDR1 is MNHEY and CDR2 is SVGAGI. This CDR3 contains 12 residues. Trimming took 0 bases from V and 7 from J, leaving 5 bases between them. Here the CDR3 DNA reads TGTGCCAGCAGTTACTCCGGTAATACGCAGTATTTT. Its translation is CASSYSGNTQYF.

CDR3: CASSPLKGSETQYF. The CDR3 nucleotides are TGTGCCAGCTCACCACTTAAGGGTTCAGAGACCCAGTACTTC. This chain uses TRBV18 with TRBJ2-5; no definite D call. Trimming shortened V by 1 base and J by 4 bases, and 10 bases separated the two germline ends. The CDR3 runs 14 residues. CDR1 is KGHSH and CDR2 is LQKENI in the germline V gene.

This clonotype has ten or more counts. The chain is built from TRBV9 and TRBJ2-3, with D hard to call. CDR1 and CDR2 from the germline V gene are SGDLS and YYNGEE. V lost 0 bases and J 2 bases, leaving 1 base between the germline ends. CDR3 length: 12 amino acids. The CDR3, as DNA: TGTGCCAGCAGCGTAGACACAGATACGCAGTATTTT. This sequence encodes CASSVDTDTQYF.

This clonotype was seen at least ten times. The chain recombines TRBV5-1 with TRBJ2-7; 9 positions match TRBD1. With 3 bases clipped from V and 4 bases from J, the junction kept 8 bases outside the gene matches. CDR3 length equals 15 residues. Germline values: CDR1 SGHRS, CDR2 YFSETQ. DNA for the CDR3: TGCGCCAGCAGCTCGACCCTGGGACAGGGATACGAGCAGTACTTC. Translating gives CASSSTLGQGYEQYF. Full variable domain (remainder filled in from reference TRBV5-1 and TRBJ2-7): KAGVTQTPRYLIKTRGQQVTLSCSPISGHRSVSWYQQTPGQGLQFLFEYFSETQRNKGNFPGRFSGRQFSNSRSEMNVSTLELGDSALYLCASSSTLGQGYEQYFGPGTRLTVT.

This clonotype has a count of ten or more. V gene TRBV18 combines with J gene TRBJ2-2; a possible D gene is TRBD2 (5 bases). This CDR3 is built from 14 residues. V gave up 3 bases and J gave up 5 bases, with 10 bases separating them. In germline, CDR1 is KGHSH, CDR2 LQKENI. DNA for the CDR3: TGTGCCAGCTCACCCCCGAGGAGGACCGGGGAGCTGTTTTTT. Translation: CASSPPRRTGELFF.

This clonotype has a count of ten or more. The CDR3, as DNA: TGTGCCAGCAGCCCGGCTGCTGCGGGAGCATACAATGAGCAGTTCTTC. Translated, it gives CASSPAAAGAYNEQFF. This chain joins TRBV5-4 and TRBJ2-1; 7 bases agree with TRBD2. CDR3 length: 16 residues. The V and J ends lost 4 bases and 4 bases, in that order; junction bases with no gene match: 11. CDR1 SGHNT and CDR2 YYREEE come from the germline V gene (reference sequence).

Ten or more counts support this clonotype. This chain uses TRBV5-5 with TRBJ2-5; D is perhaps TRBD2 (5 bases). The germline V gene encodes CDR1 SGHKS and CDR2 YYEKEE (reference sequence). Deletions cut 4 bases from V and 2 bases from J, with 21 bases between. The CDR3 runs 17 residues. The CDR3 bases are TGTGCCAGCAGCCATACGGTTGGGCGCGGCGGGCAAGAGACCCAGTACTTC. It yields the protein CASSHTVGRGGQETQYF.

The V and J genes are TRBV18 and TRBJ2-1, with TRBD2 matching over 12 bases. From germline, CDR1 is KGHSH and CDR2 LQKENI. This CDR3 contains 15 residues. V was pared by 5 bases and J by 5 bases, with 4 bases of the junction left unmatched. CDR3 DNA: TGTGCCAGCTCAATGCTAGCGGGAGGGGACAATGAGCAGTTCTTC. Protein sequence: CASSMLAGGDNEQFF.

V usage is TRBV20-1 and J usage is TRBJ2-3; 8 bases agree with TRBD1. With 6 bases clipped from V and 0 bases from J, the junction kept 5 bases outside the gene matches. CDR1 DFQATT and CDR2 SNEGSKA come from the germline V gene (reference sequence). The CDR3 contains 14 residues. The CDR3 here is CSASTGGSTDTQYF. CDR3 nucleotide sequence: TGCAGTGCCTCAACAGGGGGAAGCACAGATACGCAGTATTTT.

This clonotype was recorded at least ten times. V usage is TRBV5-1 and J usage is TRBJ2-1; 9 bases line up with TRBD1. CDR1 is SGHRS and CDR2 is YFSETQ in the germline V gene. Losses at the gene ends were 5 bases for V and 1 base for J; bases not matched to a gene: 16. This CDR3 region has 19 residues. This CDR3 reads CASRPSGTGIFGSYNEQFF. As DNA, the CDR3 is TGCGCCAGCAGGCCCTCCGGGACAGGGATTTTCGGTTCCTACAATGAGCAGTTCTTC.

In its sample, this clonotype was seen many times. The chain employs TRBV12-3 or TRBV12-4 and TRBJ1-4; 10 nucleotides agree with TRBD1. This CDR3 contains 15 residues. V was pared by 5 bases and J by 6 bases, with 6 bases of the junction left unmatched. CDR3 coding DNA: TGTGCCAGCAGTGGACAGGGGGAGCGGCATGAAAAACTGTTTTTT. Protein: CASSGQGERHEKLFF.

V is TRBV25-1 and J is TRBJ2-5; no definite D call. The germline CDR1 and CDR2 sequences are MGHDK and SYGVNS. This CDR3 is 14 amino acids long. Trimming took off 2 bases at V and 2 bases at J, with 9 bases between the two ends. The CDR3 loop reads CASSEIVPQETQYF. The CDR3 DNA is TGTGCCAGCAGTGAAATTGTCCCTCAAGAGACCCAGTACTTC.

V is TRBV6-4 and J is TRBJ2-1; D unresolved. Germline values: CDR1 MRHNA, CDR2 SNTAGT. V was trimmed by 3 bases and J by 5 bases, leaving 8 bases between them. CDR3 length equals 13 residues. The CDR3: CASSEGRDNEQFF. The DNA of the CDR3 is TGTGCCAGCAGTGAGGGCAGAGACAATGAGCAGTTCTTC.

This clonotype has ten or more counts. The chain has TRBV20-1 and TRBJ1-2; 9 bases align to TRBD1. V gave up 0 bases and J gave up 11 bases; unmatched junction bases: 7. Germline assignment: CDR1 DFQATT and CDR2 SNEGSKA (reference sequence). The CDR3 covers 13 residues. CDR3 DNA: TGCAGTGCTAGAGATAAAGACAGGGGGGGATACACCTTC. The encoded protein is CSARDKDRGGYTF.

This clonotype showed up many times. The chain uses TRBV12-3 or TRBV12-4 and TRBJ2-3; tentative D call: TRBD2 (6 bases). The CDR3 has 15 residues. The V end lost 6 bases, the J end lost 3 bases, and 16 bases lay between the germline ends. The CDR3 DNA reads TGTGCCAGCAGCCTACTAGCCGGGACTACAGATACGCAGTATTTT. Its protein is CASSLLAGTTDTQYF.

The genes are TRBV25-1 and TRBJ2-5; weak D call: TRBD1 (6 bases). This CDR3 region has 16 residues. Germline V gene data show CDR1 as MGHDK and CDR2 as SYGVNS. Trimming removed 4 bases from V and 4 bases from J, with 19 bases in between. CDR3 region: CASSGPRGAGAETQYF. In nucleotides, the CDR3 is TGTGCCAGCAGTGGGCCCAGGGGTGCAGGGGCAGAGACCCAGTACTTC.

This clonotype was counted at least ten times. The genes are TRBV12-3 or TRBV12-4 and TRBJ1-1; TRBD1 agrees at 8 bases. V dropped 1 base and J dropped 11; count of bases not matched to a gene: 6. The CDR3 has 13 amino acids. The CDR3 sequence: CASSLEQGEKAFF. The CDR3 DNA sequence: TGTGCCAGCAGTTTAGAACAGGGGGAGAAGGCTTTCTTT.

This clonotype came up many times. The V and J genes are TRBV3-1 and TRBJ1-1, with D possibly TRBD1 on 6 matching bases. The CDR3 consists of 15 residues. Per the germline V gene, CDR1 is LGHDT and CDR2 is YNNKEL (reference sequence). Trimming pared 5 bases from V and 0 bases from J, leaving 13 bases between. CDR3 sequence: CASSTLGALNTEAFF. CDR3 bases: TGTGCCAGCAGCACTTTGGGGGCCTTGAACACTGAAGCTTTCTTT.

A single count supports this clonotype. CDR3 DNA: TGCAGTGCTAGACCCGGACTTAGCAATCAGCCCCAGCATTTT. Residues: CSARPGLSNQPQHF. This chain links TRBV20-1 with TRBJ1-5; D gene ambiguous. V lost 2 bases and J 0 bases, leaving 8 bases between the germline ends. Per the germline V gene, CDR1 is DFQATT and CDR2 is SNEGSKA (reference sequence). There are 14 residues in the CDR3.